The present T cell receptor (beta chain) was sequenced within a study of type 1 and type 2 diabetes patients. For the study at large: Participants included type 1 and type 2 diabetes patients plus nondiabetic controls. Study findings and constraints: Some expanded clones seen only in T1D might occur in additional T2D or control samples.

PCR was run on genomic DNA. Multiplex PCR with 30 forward and 13 reverse primers amplified the TCR beta CDR3. TCRdb called the multiplex PCR reads again in MiXCR, with one record for every CDR3 protein. The table lists around 300,000 distinct CDR3 sequences, around 47% of them singletons. Peripheral blood, approximately 9.6 milliliters per participant, was collected. Turning to this clonotype: The antigen remains undetermined.

The sequenced sample consisted of peripheral blood mononuclear cells (PBMCs). The clonotype was recovered from a man between 18 and 29 years old with type 2 diabetes.

CDR3 in DNA: TGTGCCTGGAGTTTCCAGGTGCAGGATACGCAGTATTTT. Its protein product is CAWSFQVQDTQYF. The rearrangement links TRBV30 to TRBJ2-3; D is unresolved. Looked up from germline, CDR1 is GTSNPN and CDR2 is SVGIG (reference sequence). There are 13 residues in the CDR3. Trimming removed 2 bases from V and 6 bases from J, with 12 bases in between.